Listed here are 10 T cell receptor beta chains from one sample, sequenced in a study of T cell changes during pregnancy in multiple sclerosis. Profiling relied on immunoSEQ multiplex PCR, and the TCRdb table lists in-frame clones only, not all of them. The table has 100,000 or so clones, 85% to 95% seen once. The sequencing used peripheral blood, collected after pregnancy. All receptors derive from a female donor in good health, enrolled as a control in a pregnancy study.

CDR3 in amino acids: CATSRDRGNYGYTF. In nucleotides, the CDR3 is TGTGCCACCAGCAGAGATCGAGGGAACTATGGCTACACCTTC. The chain is built from TRBV15 and TRBJ1-2; D call uncertain. The germline CDR1 and CDR2 sequences are LNHNV and YYDKDF (reference sequence). V was clipped by 0 bases and J by 2 bases, with 7 bases between them. The length of the CDR3 is 14 residues.

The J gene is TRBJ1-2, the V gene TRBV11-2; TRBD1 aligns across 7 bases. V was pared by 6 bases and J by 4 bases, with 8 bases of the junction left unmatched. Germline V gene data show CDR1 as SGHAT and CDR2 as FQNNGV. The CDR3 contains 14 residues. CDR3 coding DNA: TGTGCCAGCAGTCCAACAGGGGATGCCTATGGCTACACCTTC. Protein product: CASSPTGDAYGYTF.

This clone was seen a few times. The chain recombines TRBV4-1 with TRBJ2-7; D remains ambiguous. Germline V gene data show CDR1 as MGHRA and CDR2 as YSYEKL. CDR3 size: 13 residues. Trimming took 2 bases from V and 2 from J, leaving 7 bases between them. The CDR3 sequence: CASSQLTTYEQYF. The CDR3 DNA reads TGCGCCAGCAGCCAACTAACTACCTACGAGCAGTACTTC.

This CDR3 is CASSQDQQETQYF. The DNA for the CDR3 is TGCGCCAGCAGCCAAGACCAACAAGAGACCCAGTACTTC. The V gene is TRBV4-1, the J gene TRBJ2-5; D is unresolved. Germline loops: CDR1 MGHRA, CDR2 YSYEKL. V lost 0 bases to trimming and J lost 2 bases, with 4 bases between them. This CDR3 comprises 13 residues.

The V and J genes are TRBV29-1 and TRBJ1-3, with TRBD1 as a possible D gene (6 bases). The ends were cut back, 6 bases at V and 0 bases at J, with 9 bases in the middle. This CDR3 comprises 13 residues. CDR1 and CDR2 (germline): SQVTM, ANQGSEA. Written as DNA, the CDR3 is TGCAGCGTCGGACAGAGCTCTGGAAACACCATATATTTT. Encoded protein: CSVGQSSGNTIYF.

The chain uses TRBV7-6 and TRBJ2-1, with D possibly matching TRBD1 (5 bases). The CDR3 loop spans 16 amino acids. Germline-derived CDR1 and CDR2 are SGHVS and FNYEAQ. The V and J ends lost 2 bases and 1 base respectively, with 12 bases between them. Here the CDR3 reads CASSLIAGLSYNEQFF. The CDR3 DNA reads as TGTGCCAGCAGCTTAATTGCAGGGTTGTCCTACAATGAGCAGTTCTTC. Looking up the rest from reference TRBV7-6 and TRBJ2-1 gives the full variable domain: GAGVSQSPRYKVTKRGQDVALRCDPISGHVSLYWYRQALGQGPEFLTYFNYEAQQDKSGLPNDRFSAERPEGSISTLTIQRTEQRDSAMYRCASSLIAGLSYNEQFFGPGTRLTVL.

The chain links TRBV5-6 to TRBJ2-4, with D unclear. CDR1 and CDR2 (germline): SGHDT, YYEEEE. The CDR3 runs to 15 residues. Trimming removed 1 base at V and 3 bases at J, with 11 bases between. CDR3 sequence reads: CASSLSLLDKNIQYF. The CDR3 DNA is TGTGCCAGCAGCTTGAGTCTATTAGACAAAAACATTCAGTACTTC.

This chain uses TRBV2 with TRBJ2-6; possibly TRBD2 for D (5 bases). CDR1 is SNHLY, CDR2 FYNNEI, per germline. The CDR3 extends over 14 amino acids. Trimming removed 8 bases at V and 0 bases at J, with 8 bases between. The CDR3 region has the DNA TGTGCCAGCGCCCGGGACTCTGGGGCCAACGTCCTGACTTTC. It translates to CASARDSGANVLTF.

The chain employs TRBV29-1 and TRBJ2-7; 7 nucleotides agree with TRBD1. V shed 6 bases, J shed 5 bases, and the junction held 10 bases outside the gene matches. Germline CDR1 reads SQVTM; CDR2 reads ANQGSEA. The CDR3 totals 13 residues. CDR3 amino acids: CSVEGPGGNEQYF. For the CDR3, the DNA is TGCAGCGTCGAGGGACCAGGGGGTAACGAGCAGTACTTC.

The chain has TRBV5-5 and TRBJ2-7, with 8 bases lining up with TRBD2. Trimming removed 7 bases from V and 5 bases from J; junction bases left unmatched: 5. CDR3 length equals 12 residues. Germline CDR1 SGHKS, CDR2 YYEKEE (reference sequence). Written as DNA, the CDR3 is TGTGCCAGCCCCTCCGGGGGGGACGAGCAGTACTTC. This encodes CASPSGGDEQYF.